This T cell receptor (beta chain) came from a study of radiation and T cells in renal cell carcinoma. Time point specified: blood 4 weeks post-SBRT, at nephrectomy. Treatment reported: 15 Gy SBRT to primary tumor, nephrectomy 4 weeks later. Nephrectomy followed 15 Gy stereotactic body radiation by 4 weeks. Radiation-treated patients gave blood at baseline, week 2 and week 4. Study observations and caveats: In blood, top tumor clones expanded by 2 weeks, shrinking by 4. Pretreatment tumor biopsies were lacking, so baseline clonotypes are unknown.

This clone has only a few counts. Its antigen is unidentified. Repertoires were generated with immunoSEQ multiplex PCR, while TCRdb's copy carries only in-frame clones and drops some. Of around 45,000 clones listed, roughly 82% were seen once; the top ten hold 25% to 30%. The starting material was blood, obtained from a patient whose treatment included radiotherapy and nephrectomy. The receptor comes from a woman aged 70 to 79 with renal cell carcinoma.

CDR3 region: CASSIWGREQYF. The DNA of the CDR3 is TGTGCCAGTAGTATTTGGGGTCGTGAGCAGTACTTC. V gene TRBV19 combines with J gene TRBJ2-7; D not resolved. V was trimmed by 3 bases and J by 7 bases, leaving 10 bases between them. This CDR3 has 12 residues. Germline V gene sequence: CDR1 LNHDA, CDR2 SQIVND (reference sequence).